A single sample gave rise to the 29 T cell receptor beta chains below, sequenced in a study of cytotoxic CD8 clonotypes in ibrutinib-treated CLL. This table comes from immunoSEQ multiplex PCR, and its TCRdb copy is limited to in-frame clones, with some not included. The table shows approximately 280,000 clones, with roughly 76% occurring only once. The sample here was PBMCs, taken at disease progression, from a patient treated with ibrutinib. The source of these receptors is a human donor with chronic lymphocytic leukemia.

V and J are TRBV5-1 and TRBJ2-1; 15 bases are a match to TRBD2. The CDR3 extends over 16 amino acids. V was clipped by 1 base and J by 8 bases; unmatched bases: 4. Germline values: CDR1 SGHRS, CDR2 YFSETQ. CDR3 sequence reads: CASSLWTSGGAYEQFF. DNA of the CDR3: TGCGCCAGCAGCTTGTGGACTAGCGGGGGGGCCTATGAGCAGTTCTTC.

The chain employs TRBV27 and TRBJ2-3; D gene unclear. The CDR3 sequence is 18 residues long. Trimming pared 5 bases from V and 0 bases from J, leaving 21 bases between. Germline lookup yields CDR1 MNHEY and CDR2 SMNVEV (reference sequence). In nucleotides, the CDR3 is TGTGCCAGCAGTCCCAGTGCTGGGCGTGGATCTAGCACAGATACGCAGTATTTT. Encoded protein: CASSPSAGRGSSTDTQYF.

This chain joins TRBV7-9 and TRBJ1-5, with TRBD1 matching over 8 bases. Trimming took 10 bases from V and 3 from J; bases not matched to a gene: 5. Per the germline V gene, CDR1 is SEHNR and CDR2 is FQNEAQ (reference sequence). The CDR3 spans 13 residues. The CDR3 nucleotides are TGTGCCATCGGGGACAGGCCCAATCAGCCCCAGCATTTT. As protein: CAIGDRPNQPQHF.

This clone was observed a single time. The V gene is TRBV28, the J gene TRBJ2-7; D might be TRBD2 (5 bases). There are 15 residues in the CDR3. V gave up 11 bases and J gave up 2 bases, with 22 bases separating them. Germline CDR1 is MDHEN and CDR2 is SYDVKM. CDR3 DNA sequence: TGTGCCCACGAACGGGATACTGACGGGACCTACGAGCAGTACTTC. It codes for CAHERDTDGTYEQYF.

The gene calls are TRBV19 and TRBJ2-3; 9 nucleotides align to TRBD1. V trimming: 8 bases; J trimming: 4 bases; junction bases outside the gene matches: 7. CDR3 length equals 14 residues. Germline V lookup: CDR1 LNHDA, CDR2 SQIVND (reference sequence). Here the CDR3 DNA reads TGTGCCAGTGCCGGGACAGGGCGGTCAGATACGCAGTATTTT. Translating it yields CASAGTGRSDTQYF.

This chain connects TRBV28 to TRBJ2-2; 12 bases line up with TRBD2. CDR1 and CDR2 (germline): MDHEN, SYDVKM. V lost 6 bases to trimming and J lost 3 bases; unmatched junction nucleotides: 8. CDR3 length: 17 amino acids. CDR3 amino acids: CASSPRRLAGDTGELFF. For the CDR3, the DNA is TGTGCCAGCAGCCCCCGGAGACTAGCGGGAGACACCGGGGAGCTGTTTTTT.

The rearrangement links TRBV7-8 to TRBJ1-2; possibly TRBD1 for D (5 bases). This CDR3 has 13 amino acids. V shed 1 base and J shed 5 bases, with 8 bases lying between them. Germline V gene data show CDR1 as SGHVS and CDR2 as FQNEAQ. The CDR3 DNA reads TGTGCCAGCAGCTTAGTGGGGGATTATGGCTACACCTTC. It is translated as CASSLVGDYGYTF.

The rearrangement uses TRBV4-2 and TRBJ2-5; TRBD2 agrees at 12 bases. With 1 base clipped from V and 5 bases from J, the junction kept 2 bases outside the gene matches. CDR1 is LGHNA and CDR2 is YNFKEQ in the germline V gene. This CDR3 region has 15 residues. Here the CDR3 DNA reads TGTGCCAGCAGCCAAGCTAGCGGGGGGGCTGAGACCCAGTACTTC. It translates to CASSQASGGAETQYF.

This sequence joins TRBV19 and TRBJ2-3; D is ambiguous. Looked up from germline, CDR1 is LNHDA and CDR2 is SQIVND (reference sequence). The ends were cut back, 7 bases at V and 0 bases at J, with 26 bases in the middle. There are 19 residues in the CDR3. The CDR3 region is CASTRRGAHLNPSTDTQYF. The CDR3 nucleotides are TGTGCCAGTACCCGTCGCGGCGCGCACCTCAATCCTAGCACAGATACGCAGTATTTT. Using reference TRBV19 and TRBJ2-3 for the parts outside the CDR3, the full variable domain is DGGITQSPKYLFRKEGQNVTLSCEQNLNHDAMYWYRQDPGQGLRLIYYSQIVNDFQKGDIAEGYSVSREKKESFPLTVTSAQKNPTAFYLCASTRRGAHLNPSTDTQYFGPGTRLTVL.

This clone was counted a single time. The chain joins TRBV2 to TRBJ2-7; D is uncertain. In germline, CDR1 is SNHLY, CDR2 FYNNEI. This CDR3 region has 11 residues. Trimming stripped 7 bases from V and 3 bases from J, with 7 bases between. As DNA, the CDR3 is TGTGCCAGCACCGTACACTACGAGCAGTACTTC. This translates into CASTVHYEQYF.

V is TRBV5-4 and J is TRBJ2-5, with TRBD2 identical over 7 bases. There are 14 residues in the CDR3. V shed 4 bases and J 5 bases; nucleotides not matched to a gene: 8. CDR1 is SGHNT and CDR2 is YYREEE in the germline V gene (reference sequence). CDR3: CASSRGVSWETQYF. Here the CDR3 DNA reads TGTGCCAGCAGCCGGGGGGTCTCTTGGGAGACCCAGTACTTC.

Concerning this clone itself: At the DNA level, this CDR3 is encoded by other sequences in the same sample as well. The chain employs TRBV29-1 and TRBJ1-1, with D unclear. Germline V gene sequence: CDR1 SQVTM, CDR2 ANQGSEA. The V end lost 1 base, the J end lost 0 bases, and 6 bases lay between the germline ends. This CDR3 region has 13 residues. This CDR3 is CSVEGRMNTEAFF. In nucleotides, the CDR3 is TGCAGCGTTGAAGGCCGGATGAACACTGAAGCTTTCTTT.

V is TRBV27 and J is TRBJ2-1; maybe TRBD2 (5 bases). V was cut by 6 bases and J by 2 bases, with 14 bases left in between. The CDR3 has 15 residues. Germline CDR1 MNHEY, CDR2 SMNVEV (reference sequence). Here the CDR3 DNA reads TGTGCCAGCAGCGAGACTACTTCGGCCTACAATGAGCAGTTCTTC. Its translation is CASSETTSAYNEQFF.

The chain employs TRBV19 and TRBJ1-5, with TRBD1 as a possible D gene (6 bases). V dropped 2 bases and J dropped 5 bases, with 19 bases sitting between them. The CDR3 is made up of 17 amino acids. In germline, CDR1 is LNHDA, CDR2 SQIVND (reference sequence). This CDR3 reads CASSIRGRVFLYQPQHF. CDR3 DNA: TGTGCCAGTAGTATACGGGGGCGGGTTTTTCTCTATCAGCCCCAGCATTTT.

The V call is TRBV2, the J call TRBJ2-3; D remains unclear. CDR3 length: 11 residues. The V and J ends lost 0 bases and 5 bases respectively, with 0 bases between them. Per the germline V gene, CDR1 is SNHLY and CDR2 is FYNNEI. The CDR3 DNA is TGTGCCAGCAGTGAAGCAGATACGCAGTATTTT. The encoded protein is CASSEADTQYF.

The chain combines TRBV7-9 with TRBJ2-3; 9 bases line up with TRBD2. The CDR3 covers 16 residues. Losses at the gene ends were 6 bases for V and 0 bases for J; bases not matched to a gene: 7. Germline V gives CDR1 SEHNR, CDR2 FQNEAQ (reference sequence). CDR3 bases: TGTGCCAGCAGTTTACTAGCGGGTTTTAGCACAGATACGCAGTATTTT. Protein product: CASSLLAGFSTDTQYF.

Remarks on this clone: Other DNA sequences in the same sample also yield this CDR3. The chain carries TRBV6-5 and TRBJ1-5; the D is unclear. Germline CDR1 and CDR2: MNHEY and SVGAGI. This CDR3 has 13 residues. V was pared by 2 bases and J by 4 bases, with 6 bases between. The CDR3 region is CASSYGRNQPQHF. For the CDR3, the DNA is TGTGCCAGCAGTTACGGGAGAAATCAGCCCCAGCATTTT.

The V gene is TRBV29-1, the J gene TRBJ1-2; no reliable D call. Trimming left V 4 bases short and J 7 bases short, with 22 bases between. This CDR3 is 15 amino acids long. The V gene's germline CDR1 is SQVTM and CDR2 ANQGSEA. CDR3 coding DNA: TGCAGCGTTGCACTTGCCCCCCTCTATGTTTCTGGCTACACCTTC. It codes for CSVALAPLYVSGYTF. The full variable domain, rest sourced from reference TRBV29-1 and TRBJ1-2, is SAVISQKPSRDICQRGTSLTIQCQVDSQVTMMFWYRQQPGQSLTLIATANQGSEATYESGFVIDKFPISRPNLTFSTLTVSNMSPEDSSIYLCSVALAPLYVSGYTFGSGTRLTVV.

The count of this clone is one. The CDR3 nucleotides are TGTGCCAGCAGCTATCTGAGCTCCTACAATGAGCAGTTCTTC. Its translation: CASSYLSSYNEQFF. V usage is TRBV7-2 and J usage is TRBJ2-1; D not certain. Per the germline V gene, CDR1 is SGHTA and CDR2 is FQGNSA. Trimming left V 4 bases short and J 0 bases short, with 7 bases between. The CDR3 contains 14 residues.

The CDR3 DNA sequence: TGTGCCAGCCCGCAGAGCAGGGGTCTAAACTATGGCTACACCTTC. Protein product: CASPQSRGLNYGYTF. The chain links TRBV27 to TRBJ1-2; D might be TRBD1 (6 bases). Germline CDR1 and CDR2: MNHEY and SMNVEV (reference sequence). Trimming left V 8 bases short and J 2 bases short, with 18 bases between. The CDR3 has 15 residues.

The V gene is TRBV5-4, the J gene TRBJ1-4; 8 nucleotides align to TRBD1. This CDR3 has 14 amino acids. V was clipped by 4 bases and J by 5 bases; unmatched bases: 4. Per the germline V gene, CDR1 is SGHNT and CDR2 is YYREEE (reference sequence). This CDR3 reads CASSAGGANEKLFF. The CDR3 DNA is TGTGCCAGCAGCGCAGGGGGCGCGAATGAAAAACTGTTTTTT. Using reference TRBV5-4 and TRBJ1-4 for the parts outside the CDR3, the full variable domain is ETGVTQSPTHLIKTRGQQVTLRCSSQSGHNTVSWYQQALGQGPQFIFQYYREEENGRGNFPPRFSGLQFPNYSSELNVNALELDDSALYLCASSAGGANEKLFFGSGTQLSVL.

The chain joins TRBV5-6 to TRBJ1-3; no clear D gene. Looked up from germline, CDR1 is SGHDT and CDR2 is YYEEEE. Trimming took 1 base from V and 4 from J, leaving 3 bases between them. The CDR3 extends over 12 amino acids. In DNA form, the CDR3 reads TGTGCCAGCAGCTTGCAGGGAAACACCATATATTTT. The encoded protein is CASSLQGNTIYF. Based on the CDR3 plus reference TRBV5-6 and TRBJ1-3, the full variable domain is DAGVTQSPTHLIKTRGQQVTLRCSPKSGHDTVSWYQQALGQGPQFIFQYYEEEERQRGNFPDRFSGHQFPNYSSELNVNALLLGDSALYLCASSLQGNTIYFGEGSWLTVV.

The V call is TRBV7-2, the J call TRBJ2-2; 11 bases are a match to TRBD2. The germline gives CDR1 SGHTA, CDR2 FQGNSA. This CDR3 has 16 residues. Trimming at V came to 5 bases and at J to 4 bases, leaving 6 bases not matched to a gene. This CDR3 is CASSRLAGFPTGELFF. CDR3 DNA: TGTGCCAGCAGCCGACTAGCGGGATTCCCCACCGGGGAGCTGTTTTTT.

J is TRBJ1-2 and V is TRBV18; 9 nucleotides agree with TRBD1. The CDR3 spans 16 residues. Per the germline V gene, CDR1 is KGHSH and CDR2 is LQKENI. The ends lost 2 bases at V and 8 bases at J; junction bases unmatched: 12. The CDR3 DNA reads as TGTGCCAGCTCACCATCTCTGTTGGGACAGGGACAGGGCTACACCTTC. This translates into CASSPSLLGQGQGYTF.

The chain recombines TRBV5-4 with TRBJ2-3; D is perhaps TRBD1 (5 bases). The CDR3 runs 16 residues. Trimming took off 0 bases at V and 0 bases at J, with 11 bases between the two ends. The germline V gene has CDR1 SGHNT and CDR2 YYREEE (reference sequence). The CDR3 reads CASSLGGGPSTDTQYF. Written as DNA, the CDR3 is TGTGCCAGCAGCTTGGGGGGCGGACCTAGCACAGATACGCAGTATTTT.

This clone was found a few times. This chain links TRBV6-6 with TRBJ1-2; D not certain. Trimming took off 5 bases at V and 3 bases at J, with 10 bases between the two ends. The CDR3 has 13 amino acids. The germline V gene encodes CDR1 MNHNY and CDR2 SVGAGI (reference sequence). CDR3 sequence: CASSGYAHYGYTF. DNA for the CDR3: TGTGCCAGCAGTGGGTATGCCCACTATGGCTACACCTTC.

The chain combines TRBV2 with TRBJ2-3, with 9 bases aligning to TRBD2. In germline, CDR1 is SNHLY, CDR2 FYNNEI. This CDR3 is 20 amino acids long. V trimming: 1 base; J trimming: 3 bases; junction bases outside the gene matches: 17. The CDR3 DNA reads TGTGCCAGCAGTGAAGGTGGAGGACTAGCGCCCCGGAGCGCTACAGATACGCAGTATTTT. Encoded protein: CASSEGGGLAPRSATDTQYF.

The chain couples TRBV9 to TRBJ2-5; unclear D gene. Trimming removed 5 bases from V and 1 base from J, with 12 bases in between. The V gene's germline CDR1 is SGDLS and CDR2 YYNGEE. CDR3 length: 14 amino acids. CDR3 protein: CASSVPGGQETQYF. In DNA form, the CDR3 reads TGTGCCAGCAGTGTCCCAGGTGGCCAAGAGACCCAGTACTTC.

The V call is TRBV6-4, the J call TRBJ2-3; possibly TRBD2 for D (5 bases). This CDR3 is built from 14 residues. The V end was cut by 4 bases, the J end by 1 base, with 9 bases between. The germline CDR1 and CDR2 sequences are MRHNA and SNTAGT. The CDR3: CASSGEAGTDTQYF. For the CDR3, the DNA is TGTGCCAGCAGTGGGGAAGCGGGCACAGATACGCAGTATTTT.